Each of the 21 T cell receptor beta chains below was sequenced from the same sample in a study of regulatory T cells in long-lasting Graves disease (dated by TCRdb to about 2021). In light of the paper, this sample's time point label describes: newly diagnosed GD, antithyroid drugs for less than 3 months. RNA was extracted from PBMCs in TRIzol for both TCR sequencing and RNA sequencing. Receptor amplification or capture employed multiplex PCR. Sequencing instrument: Illumina HiSeq 4000. To build TCR beta libraries, CDR3 regions were amplified by Arm-PCR using iRepertoire HTBI primers. The public reads were run again by TCRdb, first through fastp at Q25 and then through MiXCR, and only productive beta chains were kept. Each CDR3 protein appears once, grouped with its most common genes and DNA. The sample profile shows 420,000 or so distinct CDR3 sequences; around 17% of them were found once. 20% to 25% of the sample is in the top ten clones.

These data also formed part of another study, on T cells in Graves' hyperthyroidism and ophthalmopathy.

This specimen was peripheral blood mononuclear cells (PBMCs), taken at new diagnosis, from a patient treated with antithyroid drugs. These receptors were taken from a woman younger than 35 with Graves disease. Donor details come from another sample of the same person, matched by shared clones.

The chain links TRBV10-3 to TRBJ2-6; 8 nucleotides align to TRBD1. The ends lost 2 bases at V and 2 bases at J; junction bases unmatched: 8. This CDR3 is built from 18 residues. Germline CDR1 ENHRY, CDR2 SYGVKD. The CDR3 loop reads CAISENPAQGAGANVLTF. Here the CDR3 DNA reads TGTGCCATCAGTGAGAACCCCGCACAGGGGGCTGGGGCCAACGTCCTGACTTTC.

This clonotype turned up a few times. The chain has TRBV28 and TRBJ2-2; 14 bases are a match to TRBD2. The CDR3 length is 17 residues. CDR1 and CDR2 from the germline V gene are MDHEN and SYDVKM. Trimming took 5 bases from V and 6 from J; bases not matched to a gene: 8. The CDR3 is CASSPLGLAGAAGELFF. In DNA form, the CDR3 reads TGTGCCAGCAGTCCCCTGGGACTAGCGGGAGCGGCCGGGGAGCTGTTTTTT.

The chain employs TRBV19 and TRBJ1-1; D uncertain. Germline CDR1 and CDR2: LNHDA and SQIVND (reference sequence). Trimming took 9 bases from V and 4 from J, leaving 21 bases between them. The CDR3 contains 15 residues. This CDR3 is CASLPGMGGFTEAFF. CDR3 nucleotide sequence: TGTGCCAGCCTACCGGGGATGGGAGGCTTCACTGAAGCTTTCTTT.

This clonotype has only one observation. This rearrangement joins TRBV6-2 or TRBV6-3 to TRBJ2-7; D remains unclear. Germline assignment: CDR1 MNHEY and CDR2 SVGEGT. Trimming shortened V by 0 bases and J by 3 bases, and 12 bases separated the two germline ends. This CDR3 has 15 amino acids. CDR3 sequence (DNA): TGTGCCAGCAGTTACTCCCCACCTAACCTCTACGAGCAGTACTTC. It codes for CASSYSPPNLYEQYF.

This clonotype was counted at least ten times. The chain carries TRBV27 and TRBJ2-7; 12 nucleotides agree with TRBD1. V trimming: 4 bases; J trimming: 3 bases; junction bases outside the gene matches: 7. Germline V gene lookup returns CDR1 MNHEY and CDR2 SMNVEV (reference sequence). CDR3 length: 16 residues. The DNA of the CDR3 is TGTGCCAGCAGTTGGGACAGGGGGCCGATGGTCTACGAGCAGTACTTC. Amino acids: CASSWDRGPMVYEQYF.

In its sample, this clonotype was seen many times. The CDR3 region is CASSYRGGVTEAFF. The DNA of the CDR3 is TGTGCCAGCAGTTACCGAGGGGGGGTCACTGAAGCTTTCTTT. J is TRBJ1-1 and V is TRBV27; possible D gene TRBD1, 6 bases. Germline-derived CDR1 and CDR2 are MNHEY and SMNVEV (reference sequence). V was pared by 4 bases and J by 4 bases, with 13 bases between. CDR3 length: 14 residues.

The rearrangement links TRBV9 to TRBJ1-1; D not certain. The CDR3 extends over 14 amino acids. V lost 2 bases and J 1 base, leaving 9 bases between the germline ends. From germline, CDR1 is SGDLS and CDR2 YYNGEE. The CDR3 DNA reads TGTGCCAGCAGCGTGGTCGACAAGAACACTGAAGCTTTCTTT. Translating gives CASSVVDKNTEAFF.

This clonotype has a count of ten or more. V is TRBV12-3 or TRBV12-4 and J is TRBJ2-1, with D hard to call. CDR3 length equals 11 residues. The ends were cut back, 2 bases at V and 9 bases at J, with 5 bases in the middle. CDR3 residues: CASSLSSEQFF. In nucleotides, the CDR3 is TGTGCCAGCAGTTTATCTAGTGAGCAGTTCTTC.

In its sample, this clonotype was seen many times. J is TRBJ2-1 and V is TRBV28; 14 nucleotides match TRBD2. The ends lost 6 bases at V and 2 bases at J; junction bases unmatched: 6. Germline V gene data show CDR1 as MDHEN and CDR2 as SYDVKM. The CDR3 is 17 residues long. CDR3 in DNA: TGTGCCAGCAGGGGGACTAGCGGGAGTTGGGCCTACAATGAGCAGTTCTTC. Amino acid sequence: CASRGTSGSWAYNEQFF.

In this sample, this clonotype turned up many times. The chain employs TRBV28 and TRBJ1-2; the match to TRBD1 covers 10 bases. V lost 3 bases, J lost 7 bases, and 11 bases stayed unmatched. CDR1 is MDHEN and CDR2 is SYDVKM in the germline V gene. CDR3 length equals 16 residues. The CDR3 here is CASSLALGQGLGGYTF. The CDR3 nucleotides are TGTGCCAGCAGTTTGGCGCTGGGACAGGGGTTAGGTGGCTACACCTTC.

Comment on this clonotype: A read error may account for a junction end that differs from germline. V and J are TRBV10-3 and TRBJ2-5; D might be TRBD1 (5 bases). The length of the CDR3 is 12 residues. Germline loops: CDR1 ENHRY, CDR2 SYGVKD. The CDR3 sequence is CASRGGQGTQYF. The CDR3 DNA sequence: TGTGCCTCAAGGGGCGGCCAAGGGACCCAGTACTTC.

This clonotype was found many times. The V and J genes are TRBV6-1 and TRBJ2-7, with 9 bases lining up with TRBD1. There are 15 residues in the CDR3. Trimming removed 6 bases from V and 5 bases from J; junction bases left unmatched: 11. Germline V CDR1 and CDR2: MNHNS, SASEGT. CDR3 region: CASRERGTGFHEQYF. The DNA for the CDR3 is TGTGCCAGCAGAGAGAGGGGGACAGGGTTCCACGAGCAGTACTTC.

This clonotype was observed at least ten times. CDR3 sequence: CASSMGTSETYEQYF. The CDR3 DNA is TGTGCCAGCAGCATGGGGACTAGCGAAACCTACGAGCAGTACTTC. The chain recombines TRBV9 with TRBJ2-7; 10 bases line up with TRBD2. Per the germline V gene, CDR1 is SGDLS and CDR2 is YYNGEE. This CDR3 spans 15 amino acids. J was trimmed by 2 bases and V by 4 bases; bases with no gene match: 6.

This clonotype has a count of ten or more. The chain couples TRBV6-2 or TRBV6-3 to TRBJ2-1; weak D call: TRBD1 (5 bases). The germline V gene encodes CDR1 MNHEY and CDR2 SVGEGT. V was cut by 5 bases and J by 3 bases, with 11 bases left in between. The CDR3 is 14 residues long. DNA of the CDR3: TGTGCCAGCAGTACCAGGGAACGCTACAATGAGCAGTTCTTC. Amino acid sequence: CASSTRERYNEQFF.

This clonotype turned up a few times. CDR3 DNA: TGTGCCAGCAGCGTAGGTAGGGGGGCATCCTACACAGATACGCAGTATTTT. Translation gives CASSVGRGASYTDTQYF. The genes are TRBV9 and TRBJ2-3; D might be TRBD1 or TRBD2, each matching 6 bases. Trimming cost V 0 bases and J 2 bases, with 16 bases left between them. The CDR3 length is 17 residues. Germline CDR1 is SGDLS and CDR2 is YYNGEE.

This clonotype has a count of ten or more. This rearrangement joins TRBV28 to TRBJ2-3, with TRBD2 matching over 11 bases. V dropped 5 bases and J dropped 3; count of bases not matched to a gene: 7. CDR1 and CDR2 from the germline V gene are MDHEN and SYDVKM. The CDR3 has 16 amino acids. CDR3 nucleotide sequence: TGTGCCAGCAGTCCTGGGACTAGCGGAAAGACAGATACGCAGTATTTT. This translates into CASSPGTSGKTDTQYF.

The chain has TRBV27 and TRBJ1-6, with TRBD1 identical over 9 bases. The CDR3 is 13 amino acids. J lost 8 bases, V lost 4 bases, and 0 bases had no gene match. Per the germline V gene, CDR1 is MNHEY and CDR2 is SMNVEV (reference sequence). CDR3 protein: CASSWDRDSPLHF. In nucleotides, the CDR3 is TGTGCCAGCAGTTGGGACAGGGATTCACCCCTCCACTTT.

This clonotype was found many times. The chain employs TRBV27 and TRBJ2-1; 12 bases are shared with TRBD1. Germline V gives CDR1 MNHEY, CDR2 SMNVEV (reference sequence). The length of the CDR3 is 16 residues. V was pared by 5 bases and J by 7 bases, with 9 bases of the junction left unmatched. DNA for the CDR3: TGTGCCAGCAGTAAGCCCGGGACAGGGGGCTGGAATGAGCAGTTCTTC. The encoded protein is CASSKPGTGGWNEQFF.

This clonotype appeared a few times. This rearrangement joins TRBV14 to TRBJ1-1; no clear D. V shed 3 bases and J shed 3 bases, with 17 bases lying between them. The length of the CDR3 is 16 residues. In germline, CDR1 is SGHDN, CDR2 FVKESK. The CDR3 loop is CASSQGGWFEHTEAFF. The CDR3 DNA sequence: TGTGCCAGCAGCCAGGGAGGGTGGTTTGAGCACACTGAAGCTTTCTTT.

This clonotype occurred many times. This sequence joins TRBV28 and TRBJ2-1; no definite D call. V gave up 4 bases and J gave up 5 bases, with 6 bases separating them. Germline-derived CDR1 and CDR2 are MDHEN and SYDVKM. The CDR3 has 12 residues. The DNA of the CDR3 is TGTGCCAGCAGTTCCCCCAACAATGAGCAGTTCTTC. It yields the protein CASSSPNNEQFF.

Ten or more counts support this clonotype. The chain carries TRBV7-3 and TRBJ2-1; D might be TRBD1 or TRBD2, each matching 5 bases. CDR1 SGHTA and CDR2 FQGTGA come from the germline V gene. This CDR3 contains 14 residues. V lost 2 bases, J lost 6 bases, and 11 bases lay in between. The CDR3 DNA is TGTGCCAGCAGCTTAGGGGACGGGACCAATGAGCAGTTCTTC. Translated, it gives CASSLGDGTNEQFF.